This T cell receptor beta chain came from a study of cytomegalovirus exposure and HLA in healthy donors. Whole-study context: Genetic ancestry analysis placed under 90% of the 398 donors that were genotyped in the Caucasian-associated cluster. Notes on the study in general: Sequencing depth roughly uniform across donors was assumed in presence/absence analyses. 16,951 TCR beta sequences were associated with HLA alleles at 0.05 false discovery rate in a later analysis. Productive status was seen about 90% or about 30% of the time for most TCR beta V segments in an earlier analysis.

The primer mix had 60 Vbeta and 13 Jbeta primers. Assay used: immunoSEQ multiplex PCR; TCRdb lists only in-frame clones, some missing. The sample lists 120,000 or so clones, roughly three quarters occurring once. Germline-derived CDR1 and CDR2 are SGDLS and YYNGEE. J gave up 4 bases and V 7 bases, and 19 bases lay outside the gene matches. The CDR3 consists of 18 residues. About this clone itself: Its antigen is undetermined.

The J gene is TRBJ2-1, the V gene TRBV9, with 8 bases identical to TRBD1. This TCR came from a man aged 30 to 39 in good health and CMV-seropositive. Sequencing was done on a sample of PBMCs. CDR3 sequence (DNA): TGTGCCAGCGGAGGACAGGGAGGACCGGGAGCTAAATACAATGAGCAGTTCTTC. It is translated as CASGGQGGPGAKYNEQFF.